The sequence of this T cell receptor (beta chain) was determined in a study of blood T cell repertoires in COVID-19. The length of the CDR3 is 15 residues. Germline loops: CDR1 MNHEY, CDR2 SMNVEV (reference sequence). V lost 5 bases and J lost 4, with 15 bases in between. Clones were sequenced by immunoSEQ multiplex PCR, and TCRdb holds only the in-frame ones, with some missing. The sample yields 90,000 to 110,000 clones, about three quarters seen once. The clonotype was recovered from a human donor in a cohort sampled during active or convalescent COVID-19. The genes are TRBV27 and TRBJ1-3; possible D gene TRBD1, 6 bases. The material sequenced was peripheral blood. CDR3 amino acids: CASSTLVGAGNTIYF. CDR3 in DNA: TGTGCCAGCAGTACCTTAGTGGGGGCCGGAAACACCATATATTTT.